A single sample is the source of the 11 T cell receptor beta chains below, sequenced in a study of blood T cell repertoires in COVID-19. Assay used: immunoSEQ multiplex PCR; TCRdb lists only in-frame clones, some missing. The table lists 130,000 to 150,000 clones, about four fifths of them singletons. The sample consisted of peripheral blood. Receptor source: a man older than 75 with acute or convalescent COVID-19.

This clone was picked up a small number of times. This chain connects TRBV28 to TRBJ1-6; 7 bases match TRBD1. The CDR3 length is 15 residues. V shed 6 bases and J 10 bases; nucleotides not matched to a gene: 12. The germline V gene encodes CDR1 MDHEN and CDR2 SYDVKM. CDR3 loop: CASRPDREFFSPLHF. CDR3 DNA: TGTGCCAGCAGGCCCGACAGGGAATTCTTCTCACCCCTCCACTTT.

V usage is TRBV18 and J usage is TRBJ2-3; TRBD2 aligns across 14 bases. With 2 bases clipped from V and 0 bases from J, the junction kept 13 bases outside the gene matches. Germline values: CDR1 KGHSH, CDR2 LQKENI. This CDR3 has 21 amino acids. Here the CDR3 reads CASSPKTEGLAGGLSTDTQYF. The CDR3 nucleotides are TGTGCCAGCTCACCAAAAACAGAAGGACTAGCGGGGGGCCTCAGCACAGATACGCAGTATTTT.

The chain combines TRBV5-1 with TRBJ2-5; 7 bases agree with TRBD2. Germline lookup yields CDR1 SGHRS and CDR2 YFSETQ. The CDR3 runs to 16 residues. V dropped 2 bases and J dropped 1; count of bases not matched to a gene: 8. CDR3: CASSLSTSALQETQYF. The CDR3 DNA sequence: TGCGCCAGCAGCTTATCCACTAGCGCCCTCCAAGAGACCCAGTACTTC.

This chain connects TRBV19 to TRBJ2-5; D is uncertain. From germline, CDR1 is LNHDA and CDR2 SQIVND (reference sequence). V lost 6 bases to trimming and J lost 5 bases, with 10 bases between them. This CDR3 contains 12 residues. The CDR3 region has the DNA TGTGCCAGTAGCCAATCACAGGAGACCCAGTACTTC. Its translation is CASSQSQETQYF.

This clone was counted ten times or more. The chain combines TRBV28 with TRBJ1-4, with D possibly TRBD1 on 6 matching bases. This CDR3 contains 14 residues. Between the trimmed V and J ends, which lost 5 bases and 4 bases, there was a span of 11 bases. Germline loops: CDR1 MDHEN, CDR2 SYDVKM. The CDR3 here is CASSRRDNNEKLFF. CDR3 nucleotide sequence: TGTGCCAGCAGTCGCCGGGACAATAATGAAAAACTGTTTTTT.

The chain couples TRBV7-3 to TRBJ2-3; D may be TRBD1 (5 bases). The CDR3 has 13 amino acids. The germline V gene encodes CDR1 SGHTA and CDR2 FQGTGA. V lost 4 bases to trimming and J lost 4 bases, with 9 bases between them. The CDR3 protein is CASSSGRADTQYF. CDR3 in DNA: TGTGCCAGCAGCTCGGGCAGGGCAGATACGCAGTATTTT.

This clone was observed a single time. This chain joins TRBV18 and TRBJ2-7; no firm D call. V was cut by 3 bases and J by 1 base, with 13 bases left in between. Germline V lookup: CDR1 KGHSH, CDR2 LQKENI. The CDR3 extends over 15 amino acids. CDR3 DNA sequence: TGTGCCAGCTCACCGACCGGCCAGGAATCCTACGAGCAGTACTTC. This encodes CASSPTGQESYEQYF.

This clone was picked up a small number of times. V and J are TRBV9 and TRBJ2-2; D uncertain. The CDR3 runs 14 residues. CDR1 and CDR2 from the germline V gene are SGDLS and YYNGEE. V was cut by 4 bases and J by 6 bases, with 13 bases left in between. CDR3 nucleotides: TGTGCCAGCAGCCCCCATTACGAGGCCGGGGAGCTGTTTTTT. Its protein product is CASSPHYEAGELFF.

The rearrangement joins TRBV4-2 to TRBJ1-6, with unresolved D. Trimming shortened V by 0 bases and J by 6 bases, and 6 bases separated the two germline ends. Germline assignment: CDR1 LGHNA and CDR2 YNFKEQ. There are 14 residues in the CDR3. The CDR3 spells CASSQDRINSPLHF. CDR3 DNA: TGTGCCAGCAGCCAAGATAGAATTAATTCACCCCTCCACTTT.

V usage is TRBV15 and J usage is TRBJ2-7; a weak D match, TRBD1 (6 bases). The V end lost 3 bases, the J end lost 5 bases, and 20 bases lay between the germline ends. This CDR3 has 16 residues. Germline V gene data show CDR1 as LNHNV and CDR2 as YYDKDF (reference sequence). The CDR3 region is CATSRAIDRDTNEQYF. CDR3 DNA sequence: TGTGCCACCAGCAGGGCTATTGACCGGGACACCAACGAGCAGTACTTC. Full variable domain (remainder filled in from reference TRBV15 and TRBJ2-7): DAMVIQNPRYQVTQFGKPVTLSCSQTLNHNVMYWYQQKSSQAPKLLFHYYDKDFNNEADTPDNFQSRRPNTSFCFLDIRSPGLGDTAMYLCATSRAIDRDTNEQYFGPGTRLTVT.

The chain recombines TRBV6-6 with TRBJ2-5, with 8 bases that match TRBD2. The V gene's germline CDR1 is MNHNY and CDR2 SVGAGI (reference sequence). The CDR3 contains 14 residues. Trimming cost V 3 bases and J 2 bases; bases outside gene matches: 2. For the CDR3, the DNA is TGTGCCAGCAGTTATCGGGGGGGTCAAGAGACCCAGTACTTC. Amino acid sequence: CASSYRGGQETQYF.